This T cell receptor beta chain originates from a study of cytomegalovirus exposure and HLA in healthy donors. The trim removed 2 bases at V and 7 bases at J, leaving 4 bases unmatched. The CDR3 is 14 amino acids. From germline, CDR1 is SGHRS and CDR2 YFSETQ. PCR primers comprised 60 Vbeta and 13 Jbeta primers. The data were produced by immunoSEQ multiplex PCR, yet TCRdb's version contains in-frame clones alone and is incomplete. The sample lists 100,000 or so clones; 60% to 85% were seen once. The sample consisted of PBMCs. The gene calls are TRBV5-1 and TRBJ2-1; the match to TRBD1 covers 9 bases. The sequence came from a female donor in good health and CMV-seropositive. CDR3 sequence reads: CASSFRDRANEQFF. In nucleotides, the CDR3 is TGCGCCAGCAGCTTCCGGGACAGGGCAAATGAGCAGTTCTTC.